What follows describes a single T cell receptor (beta chain). What it binds is not known. This table comes from immunoSEQ multiplex PCR, and its TCRdb copy is limited to in-frame clones, with some not included. The sample has about 20,000 clones, less than 80% seen once; the top ten hold roughly 5%. Once isolated by positive magnetic bead selection, the CD4+ and CD8+ cells had their purity checked by flow cytometry. The entry originates in a study of somatic mutations in cytotoxic T cells in rheumatoid arthritis. Study in general: Flow cytometric sorting isolated some V beta antibody-stained T-cell populations at nearly 100% purity, and among them were V beta1+ cells that underwent TCRB sequencing. Study conclusions and caveats: For patients with rheumatoid arthritis, CD8+ clonality went up with age, while healthy controls showed no such change.

Sequencing was done on a sample of CD8+ T cells sorted from blood. The TCR sequence derives from a man aged 60 to 69 in good health.

The CDR3 protein is CASSEQEEYEQYF. In DNA, the CDR3 is TGTGCCAGCAGTGAGCAGGAGGAATACGAGCAGTACTTC. The V and J genes are TRBV2 and TRBJ2-5; a possible D gene is TRBD2 (5 bases). Near its end, the DNA agrees better with TRBJ2-7, so the J call may be wrong. The CDR3 runs 13 residues. Germline V lookup: CDR1 SNHLY, CDR2 FYNNEI.